The T cell receptor (beta chain) described here comes from a study of CD8+CD57+ T cells in acquired aplastic anemia. General study results and limits: The same twenty-nine CD8+ CDR3 sequences occurred in patients and in controls.

Sequencing was done on patients that had shown CD8+CD57+ cell expansion by flow cytometry. Profiles of TCR beta VDJ and CDR3 were generated from a genomic DNA template. MiXCR, applied by TCRdb to the reads, yields one record per CDR3 protein. This table holds around 200,000 distinct CDR3 sequences, around 50% found once. Concerning this clonotype itself: What it recognizes is unknown.

V was shortened by 8 bases and J by 0 bases, with 11 bases between the two germline ends. There are 14 residues in the CDR3. CDR1 and CDR2 from the germline V gene are SNHLY and FYNNEI. The receptor was derived from a human donor with aplastic anemia. Input material: sorted CD4+, CD8+, or CD8+CD57+ T cells (not recorded which) from PBMCs. J is TRBJ2-1 and V is TRBV2; a weak D match, TRBD2 (6 bases). The CDR3 region is CASRELSSYNEQFF. The CDR3 DNA reads as TGTGCCAGCCGGGAGCTTTCCTCCTACAATGAGCAGTTCTTC.